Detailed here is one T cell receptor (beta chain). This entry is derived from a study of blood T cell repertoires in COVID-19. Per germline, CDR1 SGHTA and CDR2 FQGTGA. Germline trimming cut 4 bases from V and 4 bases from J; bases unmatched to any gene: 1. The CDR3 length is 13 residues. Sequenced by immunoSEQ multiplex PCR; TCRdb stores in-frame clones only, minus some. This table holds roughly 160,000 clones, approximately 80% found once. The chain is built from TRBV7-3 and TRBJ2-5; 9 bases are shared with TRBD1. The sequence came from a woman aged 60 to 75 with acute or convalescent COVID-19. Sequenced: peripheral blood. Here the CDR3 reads CASSSDRGETQYF. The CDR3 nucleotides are TGTGCCAGCAGCTCGGACAGGGGAGAGACCCAGTACTTC. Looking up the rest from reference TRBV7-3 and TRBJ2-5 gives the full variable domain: GAGVSQTPSNKVTEKGKYVELRCDPISGHTALYWYRQSLGQGPEFLIYFQGTGAADDSGLPNDRFFAVRPEGSVSTLKIQRTERGDSAVYLCASSSDRGETQYFGPGTRLLVL.